The clone carrying this T cell receptor (beta chain) was counted many times. Its specificity is unknown. The TCRbeta library incorporated unique molecular identifiers. TCRdb re-analysed the PCR reads in MiXCR, keeping a single row per CDR3 protein. Of 330,000 or so distinct CDR3 sequences in the sample, just over 7.5% are singletons; the top ten hold about 9.3%. The source of the sample is a study of T-cell reconstitution after alpha-beta-depleted transplantation in children. V lost 2 bases, J lost 5 bases, and 13 bases lay in between. The V gene's germline CDR1 is SGHKS and CDR2 YYEKEE (reference sequence). CDR3 length equals 14 residues. Study-level findings and limits: Newly produced T cells mostly provided counts and TCRbeta diversity after one year, as hyperexpanded clones declined. Elevated TCRbeta diversity at day 60 was traced, in some patients, to surviving recipient T cells and thymic progenitors.

The sequence was obtained from a female patient aged 2 to 10 who had a stem cell transplant for Fanconi anemia, so the T cells may come from the graft donor. This material consisted of peripheral blood, taken 360 days after TCRalphabeta/CD19-depleted stem cell transplant. The chain couples TRBV5-5 to TRBJ2-5, with D unresolved. CDR3 sequence (DNA): TGTGCCAGCAGCTTCGGTCGGCTAATGGAGACCCAGTACTTC. Translated, it gives CASSFGRLMETQYF. Full variable domain (missing parts from reference TRBV5-5 and TRBJ2-5): DAGVTQSPTHLIKTRGQQVTLRCSPISGHKSVSWYQQVLGQGPQFIFQYYEKEERGRGNFPDRFSARQFPNYSSELNVNALLLGDSALYLCASSFGRLMETQYFGPGTRLLVL.